The T cell receptor (beta chain) under discussion was sequenced for a study of early T cells in non-severe SARS-CoV-2 infection. Study-level background: Bulk RNA isolated from unsorted whole blood underwent sequencing; chains were not paired. Study-level points and caveats: Matches to VDJdb favored anti-spike CD8 responses and missed private and CD4 specificities.

The TCR library protocol was used to attach unique molecular identifiers. These identifiers were attached to individual cDNA molecules. One entry per CDR3 protein results from TCRdb running MiXCR on the 5' RACE reads. Of about 23,000 distinct CDR3 sequences listed, 4.5% are singletons. This clonotype showed up just a few times. Its antigen remains unknown. Trimming at V came to 5 bases and at J to 6 bases, leaving 5 bases not matched to a gene. The germline gives CDR1 LGHDT, CDR2 YNNKEL (reference sequence). The CDR3 consists of 13 residues. The sample taken for sequencing was whole blood. This TCR was sampled from an adult who was a healthcare worker with PCR-confirmed SARS-CoV-2 infection or an uninfected control (not recorded which). The chain uses TRBV3-1 and TRBJ2-5, with 8 bases lining up with TRBD1. The CDR3 sequence is CASSVDREQTQYF. CDR3 DNA: TGTGCCAGCAGCGTGGACAGGGAGCAGACCCAGTACTTC.